Sequencing of this TCR beta chain was carried out in a study of identical twins. Study-level findings and limits: An excess of low generation probability was shown by twin-shared out-of-frame alpha sequences. Invariant populations such as MAIT and iNKT cells could partly muddle zero-insertion analyses.

Germline V CDR1 and CDR2: DFQATT, SNEGSKA (reference sequence). V shed 3 bases, J shed 3 bases, and the junction held 18 bases outside the gene matches. The CDR3 runs to 20 residues. Comments on this clonotype: Antigen: not known.

Through template switching, a universal primer site was introduced, and the cDNA contained unique molecular identifiers. From the 5' RACE reads, TCRdb called clonotypes with MiXCR, one entry per CDR3 protein. The sample holds hundreds of thousands of distinct CDR3 sequences, roughly 7.1% seen once. Separately, the same data were catalogued under a study of yellow fever vaccine responses in identical twins.

The TCR comes from a woman aged 18-30 years in good health. What was sequenced was PBMCs. V gene TRBV20-1 combines with J gene TRBJ2-6; 9 nucleotides align to TRBD1. CDR3 region: CSASAMPGQGSLGGANVLTF. Written as DNA, the CDR3 is TGCAGTGCTAGTGCTATGCCGGGACAGGGTAGTTTAGGTGGGGCCAACGTCCTGACTTTC.